This T cell receptor beta chain originates from a study of glioma-infiltrating T cells. Study-wide context: Low-grade gliomas were grade II; glioblastomas were grade IV at initial diagnosis. Presurgical dexamethasone in glioma patients lasted six or fewer days.

This clonotype was counted a few times. Amplification of TCR alpha and beta CDR3 regions from RNA used iRepertoire nested multiplex PCR. TCRdb analysed the multiplex PCR reads with MiXCR anew, one entry per CDR3 protein. The sample shows a few hundred thousand distinct CDR3 sequences, about two fifths of them seen only once. The TCR originated in a human donor with low-grade glioma or glioblastoma, undergoing nonglioma brain surgery, or in good health (not recorded which). Input material: glioma tissue, nonneoplastic brain tissue, or PBMCs (not recorded which).

The CDR3 DNA follows: TGTGCCAGCAGCCGAGCTGTGGGCCGCAACACCGGGGAGCTGTTTTTT. This codes for CASSRAVGRNTGELFF. This rearrangement joins TRBV14 to TRBJ2-2, with D unclear. The CDR3 length is 16 residues. Germline values: CDR1 SGHDN, CDR2 FVKESK. Trimming stripped 4 bases from V and 2 bases from J, with 14 bases between.